Below are 23 T cell receptor beta chains sequenced from a single sample in a study of blood T cell repertoires in COVID-19. Sequenced by immunoSEQ multiplex PCR; TCRdb stores in-frame clones only, minus some. The sample comprises 200,000 to 300,000 clones, around four fifths of which are singletons, and about 6.3% rests with the top ten. The sample was peripheral blood. These receptors were obtained from a woman aged 55 to 70 with active or convalescent COVID-19.

The CDR3, as DNA: TGTGCCAGCAGCGTAGGGCTAGCGGAGAGCTACAATGAGCAGTTCTTC. Its protein is CASSVGLAESYNEQFF. The V and J genes are TRBV9 and TRBJ2-1, with 7 bases matching TRBD2. With 0 bases clipped from V and 3 bases from J, the junction kept 6 bases outside the gene matches. Germline CDR1 reads SGDLS; CDR2 reads YYNGEE. CDR3 length equals 16 residues.

The V gene is TRBV7-8, the J gene TRBJ2-5; weak D call: TRBD1 (6 bases). Germline V gene data show CDR1 as SGHVS and CDR2 as FQNEAQ. The germline V and J ends were trimmed by 5 bases and 2 bases, with 21 bases remaining between them. The CDR3 length is 17 residues. The CDR3 loop reads CASSRSVGQTLQETQYF. CDR3 nucleotides: TGTGCCAGCAGCAGATCCGTAGGACAGACACTACAAGAGACCCAGTACTTC.

V gene TRBV3-1 (or the pseudogene TRBV3-2) combines with J gene TRBJ2-2; no definite D call. The CDR3 is 14 amino acids. Per the germline V gene, CDR1 is LGHDT and CDR2 is YNNKEL (reference sequence). V lost 3 bases and J lost 5, with 10 bases in between. The chain's CDR3 is CASSQSGGTGELFF. The CDR3 DNA is TGTGCCAGCAGCCAGTCGGGTGGTACCGGGGAGCTGTTTTTT.

DNA for the CDR3: TGTGCTTCGGGAGGGAGGACGAACACCGGGGAGCTGTTTTTT. Translating it yields CASGGRTNTGELFF. V gene TRBV3-1 (or the pseudogene TRBV3-2) combines with J gene TRBJ2-2; the match to TRBD2 covers 8 bases. The CDR3 loop spans 14 amino acids. The germline gives CDR1 LGHDT, CDR2 YNNKEL (reference sequence).

The chain combines TRBV19 with TRBJ2-2, with D perhaps matching TRBD2 (5 bases). The V end was cut by 7 bases, the J end by 3 bases, with 12 bases between. The germline gives CDR1 LNHDA, CDR2 SQIVND (reference sequence). The CDR3 length is 14 residues. CDR3 residues: CASMGVGYTGELFF. The DNA for the CDR3 is TGTGCCAGTATGGGAGTAGGGTACACCGGGGAGCTGTTTTTT. The full variable domain, with the rest looked up from reference TRBV19 and TRBJ2-2, is DGGITQSPKYLFRKEGQNVTLSCEQNLNHDAMYWYRQDPGQGLRLIYYSQIVNDFQKGDIAEGYSVSREKKESFPLTVTSAQKNPTAFYLCASMGVGYTGELFFGEGSRLTVL.

The chain couples TRBV11-3 to TRBJ1-6, with 9 bases that match TRBD1. The V and J ends lost 2 bases and 8 bases, in that order; junction bases with no gene match: 1. The length of the CDR3 is 14 residues. CDR1 and CDR2 (germline): SGHNT, YENEEA. This CDR3 reads CASSLRQGDSPLHF. The CDR3 nucleotides are TGTGCCAGCAGCTTAAGACAGGGGGATTCACCCCTCCACTTT.

The chain carries TRBV4-2 and TRBJ1-1; TRBD1 agrees at 7 bases. Germline values: CDR1 LGHNA, CDR2 YNFKEQ. The CDR3 totals 15 residues. With 4 bases clipped from V and 2 bases from J, the junction kept 7 bases outside the gene matches. The chain's CDR3 is CASSPPGQLNTEAFF. The DNA of the CDR3 is TGTGCCAGCAGCCCTCCGGGACAGTTAAACACTGAAGCTTTCTTT.

The chain carries TRBV7-9 and TRBJ1-6, with 9 bases matching TRBD1. The germline V gene has CDR1 SEHNR and CDR2 FQNEAQ (reference sequence). There are 16 residues in the CDR3. The trim removed 1 base at V and 6 bases at J, leaving 4 bases unmatched. CDR3: CASSLGLQGANSPLHF. In DNA, the CDR3 is TGTGCCAGCAGCTTAGGGCTACAGGGGGCTAATTCACCCCTCCACTTT.

The chain is built from TRBV18 and TRBJ1-2, with a weak D call TRBD1 (6 bases). Trimming removed 2 bases at V and 3 bases at J, with 10 bases between. The CDR3 has 14 amino acids. Germline CDR1 reads KGHSH; CDR2 reads LQKENI. This CDR3 reads CASSPYREDYGYTF. The CDR3, as DNA: TGTGCCAGCTCACCATACAGGGAAGACTATGGCTACACCTTC.

The chain joins TRBV2 to TRBJ2-3; the match to TRBD1 covers 10 bases. This CDR3 region has 14 residues. Germline CDR1 SNHLY, CDR2 FYNNEI. The V and J ends lost 8 bases and 5 bases, in that order; junction bases with no gene match: 7. The CDR3 loop is CASLRDRGVDTQYF. DNA of the CDR3: TGTGCCAGCCTCCGGGACAGGGGCGTAGATACGCAGTATTTT.

The V call is TRBV20-1, the J call TRBJ2-3; TRBD1 matches at 7 bases. This CDR3 comprises 11 residues. Per the germline V gene, CDR1 is DFQATT and CDR2 is SNEGSKA (reference sequence). V dropped 4 bases and J dropped 10; count of bases not matched to a gene: 5. This chain's CDR3 is CSATEQGAQYF. The CDR3 nucleotides read TGCAGTGCTACCGAGCAGGGGGCGCAGTATTTT.

This rearrangement joins TRBV27 to TRBJ1-2; 7 nucleotides agree with TRBD1. The CDR3 covers 14 residues. Germline V gives CDR1 MNHEY, CDR2 SMNVEV (reference sequence). V shed 3 bases, J shed 8 bases, and the junction held 9 bases outside the gene matches. The CDR3 loop reads CASSFKGTEWGYTF. The CDR3 DNA follows: TGTGCCAGCAGTTTTAAGGGGACAGAATGGGGCTACACCTTC.

The chain uses TRBV11-3 and TRBJ1-4; D unresolved. The length of the CDR3 is 14 residues. Germline V CDR1 and CDR2: SGHNT, YENEEA. Deletions cut 2 bases from V and 8 bases from J, with 12 bases between. The DNA of the CDR3 is TGTGCCAGCAGCTTAAGGGAGAGGAGGGAAAAACTGTTTTTT. Translating it yields CASSLRERREKLFF.

The gene calls are TRBV2 and TRBJ2-5; 8 bases are a match to TRBD1. The CDR3 totals 14 residues. V lost 7 bases, J lost 2 bases, and 6 bases stayed unmatched. Germline V lookup: CDR1 SNHLY, CDR2 FYNNEI. CDR3 protein: CASTQNRGQETQYF. The CDR3 nucleotides are TGTGCCAGCACCCAGAACAGGGGGCAAGAGACCCAGTACTTC. The complete variable domain, with remaining parts taken from reference TRBV2 and TRBJ2-5, reads EPEVTQTPSHQVTQMGQEVILRCVPISNHLYFYWYRQILGQKVEFLVSFYNNEISEKSEIFDDQFSVERPDGSNFTLKIRSTKLEDSAMYFCASTQNRGQETQYFGPGTRLLVL.

This clone showed up just once. Written as DNA, the CDR3 is TGTGCCAGCAGCTTAGACTTAGCGGTTAACACCGGGGAGCTGTTTTTT. As protein: CASSLDLAVNTGELFF. This rearrangement joins TRBV7-2 to TRBJ2-2, with D possibly matching TRBD2 (6 bases). The germline gives CDR1 SGHTA, CDR2 FQGNSA. The length of the CDR3 is 16 residues. With 1 base removed from V and 2 bases from J, the gap between germline ends came to 11 bases.

The chain is built from TRBV6-5 and TRBJ1-1, with D unresolved. The V and J ends lost 7 bases and 4 bases respectively, with 16 bases between them. CDR3 length: 14 residues. Germline assignment: CDR1 MNHEY and CDR2 SVGAGI. CDR3 DNA sequence: TGTGCCAGCACCCGGGCGTTGAGGGCCACTGAAGCTTTCTTT. Translation: CASTRALRATEAFF.

With respect to this clone: Other nucleotide sequences in the sample specify the same CDR3. The chain employs TRBV10-3 and TRBJ1-5; 8 positions agree with TRBD1. The CDR3 totals 13 residues. Losses at the gene ends were 9 bases for V and 2 bases for J; bases not matched to a gene: 3. Germline V gene sequence: CDR1 ENHRY, CDR2 SYGVKD. This CDR3 reads CAIGQGGNQPQHF. The CDR3 DNA reads as TGTGCCATAGGACAGGGCGGCAATCAGCCCCAGCATTTT.

This clone has only a few counts. This same CDR3 is encoded by further DNA sequences in the sample. This sequence joins TRBV5-1 and TRBJ2-6; 9 bases fit TRBD1. The V segment lost 2 bases and the J segment 0 bases; nucleotides outside the gene matches: 9. Germline CDR1 is SGHRS and CDR2 is YFSETQ. This CDR3 region has 19 residues. The CDR3 is CASSFRPGQGSSGANVLTF. The CDR3 nucleotides read TGCGCCAGCAGCTTTAGGCCCGGACAGGGGAGCTCTGGGGCCAACGTCCTGACTTTC.

Only one count was recorded for this clone. This chain uses TRBV19 with TRBJ2-7; possible D gene TRBD2, 6 bases. Germline CDR1 is LNHDA and CDR2 is SQIVND (reference sequence). Trimming shortened V by 4 bases and J by 2 bases, and 12 bases separated the two germline ends. CDR3 size: 14 residues. The CDR3 bases are TGTGCCAGTAGTACGGGGACTGCGACCTACGAGCAGTACTTC. Its translation: CASSTGTATYEQYF.

The chain employs TRBV30 and TRBJ1-6; 7 nucleotides align to TRBD1. The germline gives CDR1 GTSNPN, CDR2 SVGIG (reference sequence). Trimming cost V 5 bases and J 7 bases; bases outside gene matches: 8. The CDR3 spans 14 residues. CDR3 residues: CAWSAGQPNSPLHF. CDR3 nucleotides: TGTGCCTGGTCGGCGGGACAGCCGAATTCACCCCTCCACTTT.

This clone was observed a handful of times. The rearrangement uses TRBV7-8 and TRBJ2-3, with TRBD1 as a possible D gene (5 bases). This CDR3 region has 18 residues. Trimming removed 1 base from V and 2 bases from J, with 19 bases in between. The germline CDR1 and CDR2 sequences are SGHVS and FQNEAQ. The chain's CDR3 is CASSLEEVGQEPTDTQYF. The CDR3 region has the DNA TGTGCCAGCAGCTTAGAGGAAGTGGGGCAGGAACCCACAGATACGCAGTATTTT.

The sample holds a few counts of this clone. The rearrangement links TRBV7-9 to TRBJ2-7; TRBD2 aligns across 7 bases. Germline CDR1 and CDR2: SEHNR and FQNEAQ (reference sequence). Trimming took 1 base from V and 5 from J; bases not matched to a gene: 14. This CDR3 has 17 amino acids. CDR3 DNA: TGTGCCAGCAGCTTAGGGAGTGGGGCCGGGGAGGGACACGAGCAGTACTTC. The encoded protein is CASSLGSGAGEGHEQYF.

The CDR3 region is CAISESGVEKRGENEQFF. CDR3 DNA sequence: TGTGCCATCAGTGAGTCAGGGGTGGAGAAGCGGGGTGAGAATGAGCAGTTCTTC. The J gene is TRBJ2-1, the V gene TRBV10-3, with TRBD2 matching over 7 bases. Germline V gene data show CDR1 as ENHRY and CDR2 as SYGVKD. The ends lost 0 bases at V and 7 bases at J; junction bases unmatched: 15. The CDR3 runs 18 residues.